The 3 T cell receptor beta chains listed next were all sequenced from one sample in a study of radiotherapy plus CTLA-4 blockade in lung cancer. This table comes from immunoSEQ multiplex PCR, and its TCRdb copy is limited to in-frame clones, with some not included. The table records tens of thousands of clones, 77% of them present only once. The sample here was peripheral blood, taken from a patient treated with radiotherapy plus ipilimumab. Receptors were obtained from a human donor with non-small cell lung cancer whose response to radiotherapy plus ipilimumab could not be evaluated.

This clone has more than one count but fewer than ten. The rearrangement uses TRBV5-4 and TRBJ2-1; 8 bases are a match to TRBD2. J gave up 7 bases and V 3 bases, and 3 bases lay outside the gene matches. The CDR3 is 13 amino acids. Germline V gene lookup returns CDR1 SGHNT and CDR2 YYREEE (reference sequence). DNA of the CDR3: TGTGCCAGCAGCTCCGGACTAGCAAATGAGCAGTTCTTC. Its translation is CASSSGLANEQFF.

The chain links TRBV6-1 to TRBJ2-3, with D maybe TRBD2 (5 bases). Trimming took off 5 bases at V and 0 bases at J, with 9 bases between the two ends. The CDR3 has 14 residues. Per germline, CDR1 MNHNS and CDR2 SASEGT. CDR3 in amino acids: CASSPQRSTDTQYF. The CDR3 bases are TGTGCCAGCAGTCCGCAGCGGAGCACAGATACGCAGTATTTT.

The chain joins TRBV6-5 to TRBJ2-3; 8 bases are a match to TRBD2. Germline V lookup: CDR1 MNHEY, CDR2 SVGAGI. The V and J ends lost 8 bases and 7 bases, in that order; junction bases with no gene match: 8. The CDR3 has 13 amino acids. CDR3 in amino acids: CASRLAGSHTQYF. The CDR3 DNA sequence: TGTGCCAGCCGGCTAGCGGGTTCGCATACGCAGTATTTT.